The entry below gives a single T cell receptor (beta chain) sequence along with its context. The data stem from a study of blood T cell repertoires in COVID-19. Study-wide background: Samples came from the United States, Italy and Spain, spanning acute and convalescent COVID-19.

Assay: immunoSEQ multiplex PCR; the TCRdb copy retains only in-frame clones and omits some. Here the sample spans about 110,000 clones, approximately 80% being singletons. V was cut by 1 base and J by 3 bases, with 13 bases left in between. CDR1 and CDR2 from the germline V gene are MNHEY and SMNVEV (reference sequence). The CDR3 is made up of 15 amino acids. This receptor was obtained from a woman older than 75 with active or convalescent COVID-19. The source material was peripheral blood. The rearrangement uses TRBV27 and TRBJ2-7, with D possibly being TRBD1 (6 bases). CDR3 DNA: TGTGCCAGCAGTTTATATGCAGGGGCAATCTACGAGCAGTACTTC. This codes for CASSLYAGAIYEQYF.